This is a list of T cell receptor beta chains from one sample in a study of human T cells and chemical hapten exposure. TCRdb itself ran the 5' RACE reads through MiXCR, one entry per CDR3 protein. The profile shows about 80,000 distinct CDR3 sequences, approximately 7.7% of them singletons. These receptors all come from a male donor in good health. CDR3s include the opening cysteine and the closing phenylalanine or tryptophan. A D gene is named only where the DNA matches it firmly. Not every row has a clone size; where given, it reads once, few, many or a size class.

-	many	TRBJ2-5	TRBV19	TGTGCCAGTAGTAGGGTCTACCAAGAGACCCAGTACTTC	CASSRVYQETQYF
TRBD2	many	TRBJ2-3	TRBV7-2	TGTGCCAGCAGCTTGTCTTTAGCGGGAAATACGCAGTATTTT	CASSLSLAGNTQYF
TRBD1	many	TRBJ1-1	TRBV12-3/TRBV12-4	TGTGCCAGCAGTCTCGACAGGGGGGGCACTGAAGCTTTCTTT	CASSLDRGGTEAFF
-	-	TRBJ1-5	TRBV7-8	TGTGCCAGCAGCTTTCGGACCTTAATACATCAGCCCCAGCATTTT	CASSFRTLIHQPQHF
TRBD2	few	TRBJ2-1	TRBV15	TGTGCCACCAGGGCGGCTAGCGGAGGTTACAATGAGCAGTTCTTC	CATRAASGGYNEQFF
-	-	TRBJ2-5	TRBV20-1	TGCAGTGCTACGGGGGTTGAGACCCAGTACTTC	CSATGVETQYF
TRBD1	-	TRBJ1-1	TRBV6-5	TGTGCCAGCAGACCTACAGGGGGGGGCACTGAAGCTTTCTTT	CASRPTGGGTEAFF
-	-	TRBJ2-1	TRBV7-9	TGTGCCAGCAGCCATCGTGGGGATTCCCGTTACAATGAGCAGTTCTTC	CASSHRGDSRYNEQFF
TRBD2	-	TRBJ2-2	TRBV6-5	TGTGCCAGCAGTCACAGCGGGAGTCTGAACGGGGAGCTGTTTTTT	CASSHSGSLNGELFF
TRBD1	few	TRBJ1-2	TRBV27	TGTGCCAGCACCCCAGGGGGAGGATATGGCTACACCTTC	CASTPGGGYGYTF
-	-	TRBJ1-5	TRBV19	TGTGCCAGTGGCACCATGAGGGGAGATAGCAATCAGCCCCAGCATTTT	CASGTMRGDSNQPQHF
-	few	TRBJ1-1	TRBV29-1	TGCAGCGTTGAACGGGGGTTTGTCAACACTGAAGCTTTCTTT	CSVERGFVNTEAFF
-	few	TRBJ2-1	TRBV7-2	TGTGCCAGTAGACCCCCGATCGGTGGACCGTCGGTTGAATTCTTC	CASRPPIGGPSVEFF
-	few	TRBJ1-1	TRBV6-9	TGTGCCAGCAGTTATGGCCCTGTGGCCTTGAACACTGAAGCTTTCTTT	CASSYGPVALNTEAFF
-	many	TRBJ2-4	TRBV11-2	TGTGCCAGCAGCACGGTCAGGGGAGCCTTAGCCAAAAACATTCAGTACTTC	CASSTVRGALAKNIQYF
-	many	TRBJ1-1	TRBV6-2/TRBV6-3	TGTGCCAGCAGTTACTCGGACAACACTGAAGCTTTCTTT	CASSYSDNTEAFF
-	-	TRBJ2-3	TRBV19	TGTGCCAGTAGTATTAGCGGATCTAGCACAGATACGCAGTATTTT	CASSISGSSTDTQYF
-	many	TRBJ1-1	TRBV10-3	TGTGCCATCAGCAATCAGGGGACCGACACTGAAGCTTTCTTT	CAISNQGTDTEAFF
TRBD2	few	TRBJ2-1	TRBV12-3/TRBV12-4	TGTGCCAGCAGTTCAAGACTAGCGGGGGCTGGGGGCGATGAGCAGTTCTTC	CASSSRLAGAGGDEQFF
TRBD1	many	TRBJ2-7	TRBV20-1	TGCAGTGCCACCGAGGACAGGGCTGCCTACGAGCAGTACTTC	CSATEDRAAYEQYF
-	few	TRBJ1-6	TRBV5-4	TGTGCCAGCAGCTCGGGACCTCTTCAGAATTCACCCCTCCACTTT	CASSSGPLQNSPLHF
TRBD2	many	TRBJ2-3	TRBV7-2	TGTGCCAGCAGCTTAGGAAGTAGCGGGGGGGCCAAAGATACGCAGTATTTT	CASSLGSSGGAKDTQYF
TRBD1	many	TRBJ2-7	TRBV20-1	TGCAGTGCTAGAGAGACGACAGGGGCCTACGAGCAGTACTTC	CSARETTGAYEQYF
TRBD1	many	TRBJ2-7	TRBV20-1	TGCAGTGCTCCGTCGGACAGGGACAGCTCCTACGAGCAGTACTTC	CSAPSDRDSSYEQYF
-	-	TRBJ1-4	TRBV29-1	TGCAGCGCCCAGAGGGACACTTCTGAAAAACTGTTTTTT	CSAQRDTSEKLFF
-	many	TRBJ2-2	TRBV6-5	TGTGCCAGTATGACGACCGGGGAGCTGTTTTTT	CASMTTGELFF
TRBD2	-	TRBJ2-3	TRBV12-3/TRBV12-4	TGTGCCAGCAGTCGTAGCGGGGGGGCAGATACGCAGTATTTT	CASSRSGGADTQYF
-	few	TRBJ2-7	TRBV20-1	TGCAGTGCCCCAGGGGGGCCGAACAACGAGCAGTACTTC	CSAPGGPNNEQYF
TRBD2	few	TRBJ2-1	TRBV18	TGTGCCAGCTCACCTATGCGGGAGGGCCTGGACAATGAGCAGTTCTTC	CASSPMREGLDNEQFF
-	many	TRBJ2-3	TRBV10-3	TGTGCCATCAGTGAGTCGGGGGTCTCCCAGCGGAAATCCACAGATACGCAGTATTTT	CAISESGVSQRKSTDTQYF
TRBD2	few	TRBJ2-3	TRBV9	TGTGCCAGCAGTGGTCTGGCGGGGGGGTCAGATACGCAGTATTTT	CASSGLAGGSDTQYF
TRBD1	-	TRBJ1-2	TRBV5-5	TGTGCCAGCAGCCAGACAGGGAGGAACTATGGCTACACCTTC	CASSQTGRNYGYTF
TRBD2	-	TRBJ2-3	TRBV30	TGTGCCTGGAGTAGGCTAGCGGGAGTTAGAGATACGCAGTATTTT	CAWSRLAGVRDTQYF
TRBD1	few	TRBJ1-1	TRBV12-3/TRBV12-4	TGTGCCAGCACCCAGACAGGGCGGAGTACTGAAGCTTTCTTT	CASTQTGRSTEAFF
-	-	TRBJ1-4	TRBV6-1	TGTGAAAGAAGTGACGACAGTAGTAATGAAAAACTGTTTTTT	CERSDDSSNEKLFF
-	few	TRBJ1-5	TRBV4-1	TGCGCCAGCAGCGTTCGCCAGCCCCAGCATTTT	CASSVRQPQHF
-	-	TRBJ2-7	TRBV9	TGTGCCAGCAGCGTAGTAGCGGACTCCTACGAGCAGTACTTC	CASSVVADSYEQYF
TRBD1	-	TRBJ2-2	TRBV15	TGTGCCACCAGCAGAGCGGGACAGGGGAACACCGGGGAGCTGTTTTTT	CATSRAGQGNTGELFF
TRBD1	many	TRBJ1-1	TRBV10-2	TGCGCCAGCAGTTTGGACAGGAATGAAGCTTTCTTT	CASSLDRNEAFF
-	many	TRBJ1-4	TRBV12-3/TRBV12-4	TGTGCCAGCAGTGGTACAGGGCACGGGAATGAAAAACTGTTTTTT	CASSGTGHGNEKLFF
-	many	TRBJ1-4	TRBV7-6	TGTGCCAGCAGCTTAGCGTCGGGGAGCACTAATGAAAAACTGTTTTTT	CASSLASGSTNEKLFF
-	many	TRBJ1-1	TRBV3-1	TGTGCCAGCAGCCACTCCCGAAGGAACACTGAAGCTTTCTTT	CASSHSRRNTEAFF
TRBD1	few	TRBJ1-1	TRBV3-1	TGTGCCAGCAGCAACGGAGACAGGGGGCGAACTGAAGCTTTCTTT	CASSNGDRGRTEAFF
-	few	TRBJ2-3	TRBV20-1	TGCAGTGCTAGGGCTAGCGGCACAGATACGCAGTATTTT	CSARASGTDTQYF
TRBD1	many	TRBJ2-3	TRBV20-1	TGCAGTGCTATCGAGACAGGGACAGCGACAGATACGCAGTATTTT	CSAIETGTATDTQYF